These T cell receptor beta chains were read from a single sample in a study of blood T cells in healthy people across ages. In TCRdb, the 5' RACE reads were re-called with MiXCR into one record per CDR3 protein. The sample gives around 1,000,000 distinct CDR3 sequences, roughly 24% of which show up once; around 0.75% is in the top ten. This sample was shared with a second study, whose subject was T cells of mothers and their children.

The sequenced sample consisted of blood. The receptor set was obtained from a girl aged 2 to 9 in good health. Each CDR3 is given with its conserved first and last residue. The order of the fields is J gene, clone size, D gene, V gene, CDR3 protein, CDR3 DNA. The D gene is left open where the match is weak. Size is omitted from some rows. Given values are once, few, many or a class for expanded clones.

TRBJ1-4 | - | - | TRBV5-1 | CASSLTQAQDEKLFF | TGCGCCAGCAGCCTAACTCAAGCCCAAGATGAAAAACTGTTTTTT
TRBJ2-2 | once | - | TRBV12-3/TRBV12-4 | CASTITPGTHGELFF | TGTGCCAGCACTATCACTCCAGGGACGCACGGGGAGCTGTTTTTT
TRBJ1-2 | few | TRBD1 | TRBV11-2 | CASNSGTVDGYTF | TGTGCCAGCAACTCCGGGACAGTTGATGGCTACACCTTC
TRBJ2-1 | - | - | TRBV25-1 | CASSDLRRSNNEQFF | TGTGCCAGCAGTGATCTCAGACGGTCGAACAATGAGCAGTTCTTC
TRBJ2-6 | - | - | TRBV6-2/TRBV6-3 | CASSYSRGSGANVLTF | TGTGCCAGCAGTTACTCGAGGGGCTCTGGGGCCAACGTCCTGACTTTC
TRBJ2-5 | - | - | TRBV28 | CASSPTVGDETQYF | TGTGCCAGCAGCCCTACAGTGGGGGACGAGACCCAGTACTTC
TRBJ1-2 | - | - | TRBV29-1 | CSIGSLLGDYGYTF | TGCAGCATTGGGAGCCTCCTTGGGGACTATGGCTACACCTTC
TRBJ2-3 | few | - | TRBV7-9 | CASSADLVGDTQYF | TGTGCCAGCAGCGCGGACCTAGTGGGCGATACGCAGTATTTT
TRBJ1-1 | - | - | TRBV5-5 | CASSPSQINTEAFF | TGTGCCAGCAGCCCGAGCCAGATTAACACTGAAGCTTTCTTT
TRBJ1-5 | few | - | TRBV20-1 | CSAQLPGQPQHF | TGCAGTGCGCAACTACCGGGGCAGCCCCAGCATTTT
TRBJ2-3 | few | - | TRBV28 | CASSLGFSGNTQYF | TGTGCCAGCAGTTTGGGGTTTTCCGGGAATACGCAGTATTTT
TRBJ1-2 | few | - | TRBV10-3 | CAIPEGEGNYGYTF | TGTGCCATTCCAGAGGGGGAGGGGAACTATGGCTACACCTTC
TRBJ2-2 | - | - | TRBV12-3/TRBV12-4 | CASSFRVDGELFF | TGTGCCAGCAGTTTCAGGGTGGACGGGGAGCTGTTTTTT
TRBJ2-2 | - | - | TRBV7-9 | CASSLTAKTGELFF | TGTGCCAGCAGCTTAACAGCAAAGACCGGGGAGCTGTTTTTT
TRBJ1-1 | - | TRBD1 | TRBV6-2/TRBV6-3 | CASRPLDRGRTEAFF | TGTGCCAGCAGACCACTGGACAGGGGGAGAACTGAAGCTTTCTTT
TRBJ1-4 | - | TRBD1 | TRBV20-1 | CSARDRGLEKLFF | TGCAGTGCTCGTGACAGGGGGCTGGAAAAACTGTTTTTT
TRBJ1-5 | few | - | TRBV6-1 | CASSEKGSQPQHF | TGTGCCAGCAGTGAAAAGGGTAGTCAGCCCCAGCATTTT
TRBJ1-2 | few | - | TRBV3-1 | CASSHTNGVNYGYTF | TGTGCCAGCAGCCATACAAACGGGGTTAACTATGGCTACACCTTC
TRBJ2-1 | - | TRBD2 | TRBV11-2 | CASSLAGVLNEQFF | TGTGCCAGCAGCTTGGCGGGAGTATTAAATGAGCAGTTCTTC
TRBJ1-1 | - | - | TRBV12-3/TRBV12-4 | CASSSPGGERAEAFF | TGTGCCAGCAGTTCGCCAGGCGGGGAGAGGGCTGAAGCTTTCTTT
TRBJ1-5 | once | - | TRBV6-2/TRBV6-3 | CASSRESNQPQHF | TGTGCCAGCAGCAGGGAAAGCAATCAGCCCCAGCATTTT
TRBJ2-7 | few | TRBD1 | TRBV4-1 | CASSQQQGDHYEQYF | TGCGCCAGCAGCCAGCAACAGGGGGATCACTACGAGCAGTACTTC
TRBJ1-5 | few | - | TRBV12-3/TRBV12-4 | CASSRAGGQPQHF | TGTGCCAGCAGTCGAGCCGGGGGTCAGCCCCAGCATTTT
TRBJ2-5 | few | TRBD1 | TRBV4-3 | CASSQSLRDRWQETQYF | TGCGCCAGCAGCCAATCGCTTCGGGACAGGTGGCAAGAGACCCAGTACTTC
TRBJ2-6 | few | - | TRBV7-3 | CASSLRGRSGANVLTF | TGTGCCAGCAGCTTACGCGGCAGATCTGGGGCCAACGTCCTGACTTTC
TRBJ2-1 | few | TRBD1 | TRBV28 | CASSRDREVGLYNEQFF | TGTGCCAGCAGCAGGGACAGGGAAGTCGGACTTTACAATGAGCAGTTCTTC
TRBJ2-1 | - | TRBD2 | TRBV13 | CASSIQRGGYNEQFF | TGTGCCAGCAGCATCCAGCGGGGGGGTTACAATGAGCAGTTCTTC
TRBJ1-5 | few | - | TRBV20-1 | CSARPADYQPQHF | TGCAGTGCCCGCCCCGCAGATTATCAGCCCCAGCATTTT
TRBJ2-3 | few | - | TRBV20-1 | CSAIGPNTDTQYF | TGCAGTGCTATAGGGCCGAACACAGATACGCAGTATTTT
TRBJ1-3 | - | - | TRBV21-1 | CASSKDLTIVSGNTIYF | TGTGCCAGCAGCAAAGACCTCACCATAGTCTCTGGAAACACCATATATTTT
TRBJ2-7 | - | - | TRBV4-1 | CASSHRDTTYEQYF | TGCGCCAGCAGCCACCGGGACACCACCTACGAGCAGTACTTC
TRBJ2-1 | - | - | TRBV24-1 | CATADSPSYNEQFF | TGTGCCACCGCGGACTCTCCATCCTACAATGAGCAGTTCTTC
TRBJ2-1 | - | - | TRBV11-3 | CASSLVLQTVGSYNEQFF | TGTGCCAGCAGCTTAGTTCTCCAGACAGTCGGATCCTACAATGAGCAGTTCTTC
TRBJ2-1 | - | - | TRBV7-9 | CASSSQRPVGPLNEQFF | TGTGCCAGCAGCTCGCAGCGACCGGTCGGGCCTCTCAATGAGCAGTTCTTC
TRBJ2-1 | - | - | TRBV20-1 | CSARDPAGLYNEQFF | TGCAGTGCTAGAGATCCGGCGGGGCTATACAATGAGCAGTTCTTC
TRBJ2-3 | few | - | TRBV20-1 | CSARQVEGHSTDTQYF | TGCAGTGCTAGACAGGTCGAGGGACATAGCACAGATACGCAGTATTTT
TRBJ1-6 | - | - | TRBV9 | CASSSAGVQNSPLHF | TGTGCCAGCAGCAGCGCAGGGGTTCAGAATTCACCCCTCCACTTT
TRBJ1-6 | few | - | TRBV29-1 | CSVKGGRGNSPLHF | TGCAGCGTGAAGGGGGGACGTGGTAATTCACCCCTCCACTTT
TRBJ1-6 | - | - | TRBV28 | CASSQTERVSYNSPLHF | TGTGCCAGCAGTCAGACGGAACGGGTCTCCTATAATTCACCCCTCCACTTT
TRBJ2-4 | few | - | TRBV7-2 | CASSLPVAGKNMQYF | TGTGCCAGCAGCCTTCCGGTGGCAGGGAAAAACATGCAGTACTTC
TRBJ2-7 | - | - | TRBV24-1 | CATSDSDTYEQYF | TGTGCCACCAGTGATTCCGACACCTACGAGCAGTACTTC
TRBJ2-1 | few | TRBD2 | TRBV5-6 | CASSLWIAGVEQFF | TGTGCCAGCAGCTTATGGATAGCGGGGGTCGAGCAGTTCTTC
TRBJ2-7 | once | - | TRBV5-1 | CASSPFDIYEQYF | TGCGCCAGCAGCCCTTTTGACATCTACGAGCAGTACTTC
TRBJ2-3 | - | - | TRBV7-3 | CASSSNSYPLKDTQYF | TGTGCCAGCAGCTCGAACAGTTACCCCCTAAAAGATACGCAGTATTTT
TRBJ2-3 | - | TRBD2 | TRBV27 | CASSRSGRDPDTQYF | TGTGCCAGCAGTCGTAGCGGGAGGGATCCAGATACGCAGTATTTT